This T cell receptor beta chain derives from a study of cytomegalovirus exposure and HLA in healthy donors (dated by TCRdb to 2017 to 2019). For context, the study as a whole: In an earlier analysis of around 540 of the donors, 250 to 350 Gb of sequence data and 100 million or so unique TCR beta sequences from about 180 million T cells were reported. Approximately 300 gigabases of sequencing data and 75 million to 85 million unique TCR sequences made up an early release that covered approximately 700 HLA-typed donors. Among the approximately 400 genotyped donors, 75% to 90% belonged to the genetic ancestry cluster associated with self-reported Caucasian donors. The study aimed to test whether signatures of past pathogen exposure could be identified by cataloging public T cell receptors. The study profiled the T cell repertoires of 666 subjects by immunosequencing and related them to cytomegalovirus serostatus. In addition to the first cohort of 666 subjects, a separate validation cohort of 130 or so different subjects was used. To predict cytomegalovirus infection status, the study combined high-throughput TCR immunosequencing, statistical association of individual TCRs with disease status, and machine learning. A later analysis re-examined previously published TCR beta repertoires from more than 650 donors and added high-resolution HLA genotyping to investigate patterns of TCR occurrence. The later analysis used no new phenotypic data to find candidate immune exposures, relying instead on TCR beta sequences and their occurrence across donors. To decide whether each TCR beta V gene segment behaved as functional or pseudogenic, an earlier analysis of some 570 of the donors relied on high-throughput TCR beta sequencing. Donor age, sex, ethnicity and CMV serostatus were compiled together with the repertoire data. Genome-wide SNP genotypes for about 65% of the 666 donors were used in a later genetic analysis, which treated that subset as a discovery cohort. Every repertoire in the discovery cohort had been generated on one and the same sequencing platform. HLA typing covered class I and class II loci at four-digit resolution. The number of donors typed differed by locus, with about 629-630 for A, B, C, DRB1 and DQB1, over 500 for DQA1, 600 to 610 for DPA1, and around 430 for DPB1. Roughly 5 DR-DQ haplotypes were handled as single units for association and clustering because linkage in the cohort was strong. Across 398 genotyped donors of the cohort, an average of about 250,000 unique TCR beta nucleotide sequences per donor were sequenced, and 15% to 20% of those sequences were non-productive. Broad study findings and their caveats: Only TCR beta chains were sequenced in this cohort, and the absence of alpha or paired-chain data limited detectable features. In vitro tests confirmed that a few of the cytomegalovirus-associated TCR beta chains recognize cytomegalovirus antigens. A later analysis reported that several top co-occurrence clusters appeared linked to parvovirus B19, influenza, CMV and Epstein-Barr virus. Compared with the approximately 710-donor mean, donors in an Asian-associated ancestry cluster had fewer N-insertions in productive TCRs, according to a later genetic analysis. Most TCR sequences were seen in very few donors, while some public TCRs were found in many individuals. In a later analysis, most CMV-associated TCR beta chains were found to appear HLA-restricted, with HLA associations seemingly driven largely by CMV exposure. A further reported finding was that TCR beta sequences accurately predicted the HLA-A and HLA-B alleles for most subjects in the first cohort. At a false discovery rate of 0.05, a later analysis linked around 15,000 TCR beta sequences to specific HLA alleles. In a later genetic analysis, a missense DCLRE1C variant was associated with V-gene and J-gene trimming of TCR beta chains, and the association was replicated in an independent cohort. Some IMGT-functional V segments, including TRBV6-2 and TRBV6-3, could not be distinguished by the 87-base-pair reads and were therefore excluded. In a later analysis, TCR association rates were found to vary across HLA loci, with the most associated TCRs seen for DRB1 alleles and the fewest for HLA-C alleles. An earlier analysis of approximately 500 of the donors showed that most TCR beta V segments appeared in productive rearrangements either about 90% or about 30% of the time, which broadly matched IMGT annotations. Strong co-occurrence of HLA alleles, especially DR and DQ, made assigning TCR associations to individual alleles difficult. Because counts were too low, seventeen rarely observed V segments, including chromosome 9 orphons, were excluded from the earlier analysis of 587 of the donors. A total of some 180 TCR beta chains were listed by the study as associated with cytomegalovirus. The only immune exposure information available for the cohort was CMV serostatus. In a later analysis, HLA-associated TCR beta chains were found to be more clonally expanded and to have lower generation probabilities than equally common non-associated chains. Because HLA typing was missing for some donors at each locus, association tests included only the typed subset. Linkage disequilibrium might explain the correlated functional status among segregating V segments, but an unknown experimental factor could not be ruled out. The authors suggested that the approach could potentially be extended to other disease states and immunological phenotypes. A group of highly shared sequence variants was considered likely to be a technical artifact of the sequencing pipeline. Cytomegalovirus status was reported to be diagnosed by the classifier with high specificity and sensitivity in both the original and validation cohorts. The presence/absence analyses assumed that sequencing depth was roughly uniform across donors, and that assumption may not be true.

The library was prepared using the immunoSEQ multiplex PCR assay. The multiplex PCR relied on a mix of 60 forward primers for TCR Vbeta segments and 13 reverse primers for TCR Jbeta segments. The CDR3 region of rearranged TCR beta genes was amplified from genomic DNA with a multiplex PCR assay. The amplified TCR beta libraries were sequenced on the Illumina HiSeq System as 87-base-pair reads. On the study's bioinformatics: In a later analysis, 80 million or so unique TCR beta chains were counted across the 666 repertoires, and roughly 10 million of these chains were shared by at least two donors. To remove PCR and sequencing errors, raw reads were error-corrected and collapsed into unique sequences using a nearest-neighbor algorithm that merged closely related sequences. CDR3 sequences were aligned to IMGT reference sequences to assign V, D and J gene segments. Each retained sequence needed at least a six-nucleotide match to both a V gene segment and a J gene segment. A rearrangement was called productive if the CDR3 had no stop codons and remained in frame with V and J, and every other rearrangement was called non-productive. CDR3 was defined according to IMGT convention as the region running from the second conserved V-encoded cysteine to the conserved J-encoded phenylalanine. The earlier analysis of about 590 of the donors excluded sequences that lacked an unambiguous match to a single V gene segment. An earlier analysis of a few hundred of the donors called V segments functional above 56.7% productive rearrangements and segregating when the between-donor standard deviation exceeded 5%. A statistical classification framework was built for diagnosing cytomegalovirus status from the catalog of TCR beta chain sequences. In a later analysis, TCR nucleotide sequences were compared against IMGT/GENE-DB human TR gene sequences so that V and J genes could be assigned. The TCRdist pipeline was used in a later analysis to assign CDR3 sequences and most-parsimonious VDJ recombination scenarios. A later analysis defined each TCR beta chain by its CDR3 amino acid sequence plus V-gene family, and excluded reads lacking a unique V-gene family. A later analysis removed roughly 590 highly shared, low-generation-probability nucleotide sequences to deal with suspected cross-contamination and a sequencing artifact. In a later analysis, a clonal expansion index was calculated for each public chain from normalized within-repertoire ranks of inferred template counts. Generation probabilities in a later analysis came from a VDJ recombination model fitted to out-of-frame rearrangements, and those results were checked against IGoR. A later analysis scored TCR-TCR, TCR-HLA and TCR-CMV co-occurrence with hypergeometric tests, applying a repertoire-size bias correction to TCR pairs. False discovery rates were estimated in a later analysis by permuting HLA or CMV assignments 20 times. In a later analysis, co-occurring TCRs were grouped using DBSCAN, with TCRdist sequence similarity added in when clustering inside HLA-allele-positive subsets. For co-occurrence clustering, repertoires with fewer than 30,000 or more than 120,000 public chains were excluded, along with 5 or 6 repertoires with anomalous nucleotide sharing. Entries here come from immuneACCESS through TCRdb and include only in-frame sequences with V and J called. Some clones fail to appear in such tables; in the studies checked, an unresolved V gene covers under half of the shortfall, and the cause of the remainder is unknown. V and J calls and clone size are as listed in that table; D and trimming were resolved from the DNA. This sample comprises under 250,000 clones, 76% of them detected only once. Roughly 0.6% of the sample lies in the top ten.

The CDR1 and CDR2 encoded by the germline V gene are MNHNS and SASEGT. The CDR3 spans 15 residues, from the cysteine through the phenylalanine. The retained sequence is limited to the CDR3, 45 bases, with the frame set at the first base. Compared with germline, V lacks 5 bases and J lacks 6 bases; bases without a gene match: 8. In total, 666 healthy bone marrow donors made up the cohort. At the time of sampling, all cohort members were nominally healthy, though unrecorded immune exposures were likely present. The donor was CMV seronegative and was included in the group of about 350 seronegative cohort members. A peripheral blood sample was collected from each donor, and TCR beta sequencing was performed on peripheral blood mononuclear cells. The Qiagen DNeasy Blood Extraction Kit was used to extract genomic DNA from the blood cell samples. On this clone itself: No cognate antigen has been identified for it. No much larger clonotype is one base removed from it; base qualities were not supplied.

Here the chain combines TRBV6-1 and TRBJ2-1, and TRBD2 aligns with 9 junction nucleotides. Material for sequencing was PBMCs. The TCR comes from a man between 18 and 35 years old in good health and CMV-seronegative. The CDR3 has the sequence CASSSPAGGGNEQFF. The sequenced DNA: TGTGCCAGCAGTTCCCCAGCGGGAGGCGGCAATGAGCAGTTCTTC.